Following are 15 T cell receptor beta chains from one sample sequenced in a study of cytomegalovirus exposure and HLA in healthy donors (dated by TCRdb to 2017 to 2019). The receptor library was made with the immunoSEQ multiplex PCR assay. TCRdb mirrors the immuneACCESS table, restricted to in-frame sequences. Some clones are absent from its copies; in checked studies, under half trace to an unresolved V gene, and the reason for the others is unknown. This sample holds 250,000 to 350,000 clones; roughly nine tenths were observed only once. The leading ten clones occupy approximately 1.1% of the sample. The sample taken for sequencing was PBMCs. The receptor set was obtained from a woman in her thirties in good health and CMV-seropositive.

This chain connects TRBV5-5 to TRBJ2-7; weak D call: TRBD2 (6 bases). Germline CDR1 SGHKS, CDR2 YYEKEE (reference sequence). CDR3 length: 15 amino acids. The V end lost 0 bases, the J end lost 3 bases, and 13 bases lay between the germline ends. CDR3 region: CASSLAYGSYYEQYF. The CDR3 bases are TGTGCCAGCAGCTTGGCTTACGGGAGTTACTACGAGCAGTACTTC.

This clone was observed a handful of times. The CDR3 coding sequence is TGTGCCAGCAGCCCCTTTACGGGAGCGAACACCGGGGAGCTGTTTTTT. This sequence encodes CASSPFTGANTGELFF. The J gene is TRBJ2-2, the V gene TRBV5-6; D is possibly TRBD2 (6 bases). The V gene lost 4 bases and the J gene lost 0 bases, with 13 bases spanning the gap. The CDR3 is made up of 16 amino acids. CDR1 and CDR2 (germline): SGHDT, YYEEEE.

This sequence joins TRBV7-9 and TRBJ1-2; D gene unclear. Germline CDR1 and CDR2: SEHNR and FQNEAQ (reference sequence). Trimming stripped 4 bases from V and 2 bases from J, with 17 bases between. The CDR3 is 16 amino acids. The DNA of the CDR3 is TGTGCCAGCAGCTCAGCTCCGGGAGCCCAAAACTATGGCTACACCTTC. Encoded protein: CASSSAPGAQNYGYTF.

The chain links TRBV7-9 to TRBJ1-1; D ambiguous. The germline CDR1 and CDR2 sequences are SEHNR and FQNEAQ (reference sequence). The CDR3 loop spans 13 amino acids. Trimming cost V 5 bases and J 10 bases, with 17 bases left between them. CDR3 residues: CASSRSVEGGAFF. CDR3 nucleotide sequence: TGTGCCAGCAGCCGTTCCGTTGAGGGTGGAGCTTTCTTT.

The chain uses TRBV6-5 and TRBJ1-2; tentatively, D is TRBD1 (5 bases). Germline CDR1 reads MNHEY; CDR2 reads SVGAGI. V shed 2 bases and J shed 2 bases, with 6 bases lying between them. This CDR3 has 13 amino acids. In DNA form, the CDR3 reads TGTGCCAGCAGTTACCAGGGCAACTATGGCTACACCTTC. Amino acid sequence: CASSYQGNYGYTF.

The chain is built from TRBV4-2 and TRBJ2-2, with 7 positions matching TRBD2. The CDR3 runs 18 residues. J was trimmed by 4 bases and V by 0 bases; bases with no gene match: 11. The germline V gene has CDR1 LGHNA and CDR2 YNFKEQ. CDR3 bases: TGTGCCAGCAGCCAAGATCTCCGGGACTACGTATCCACCGGGGAGCTGTTTTTT. It yields the protein CASSQDLRDYVSTGELFF.

The genes are TRBV5-1 and TRBJ2-6, with a possible D match to TRBD2 (5 bases). Germline lookup yields CDR1 SGHRS and CDR2 YFSETQ. The CDR3 loop spans 17 amino acids. Trimming removed 4 bases at V and 3 bases at J, with 17 bases between. CDR3 amino acids: CASSQDSPRVGANVLTF. CDR3 coding DNA: TGCGCCAGCAGCCAGGACTCTCCACGGGTTGGGGCCAACGTCCTGACTTTC.

V is TRBV7-6 and J is TRBJ2-1; the D is unclear. The CDR3 is made up of 18 amino acids. Looked up from germline, CDR1 is SGHVS and CDR2 is FNYEAQ. V was cut by 6 bases and J by 0 bases, with 21 bases left in between. The CDR3 region is CASSLFPPASISYNEQFF. Written as DNA, the CDR3 is TGTGCCAGCAGTCTGTTCCCCCCGGCTTCTATCTCCTACAATGAGCAGTTCTTC. Complete variable domain (other parts from reference TRBV7-6 and TRBJ2-1): GAGVSQSPRYKVTKRGQDVALRCDPISGHVSLYWYRQALGQGPEFLTYFNYEAQQDKSGLPNDRFSAERPEGSISTLTIQRTEQRDSAMYRCASSLFPPASISYNEQFFGPGTRLTVL.

Points on this clone: This sample also contains other DNA sequences that code for the same CDR3. This chain connects TRBV5-1 to TRBJ1-3; maybe TRBD1 (5 bases). Germline V gene data show CDR1 as SGHRS and CDR2 as YFSETQ. The CDR3 extends over 15 amino acids. V lost 0 bases to trimming and J lost 0 bases, with 7 bases between them. CDR3 sequence: CASSLDGTSGNTIYF. The CDR3 coding sequence is TGCGCCAGCAGCTTGGATGGGACCTCTGGAAACACCATATATTTT.

V is TRBV7-3 and J is TRBJ2-1; no clear D. The CDR3 is 15 amino acids. The V end was cut by 1 base, the J end by 4 bases, with 11 bases between. Germline V gene data show CDR1 as SGHTA and CDR2 as FQGTGA. Here the CDR3 reads CASSLIGGDYNEQFF. CDR3 bases: TGTGCCAGCAGCTTAATTGGTGGGGATTACAATGAGCAGTTCTTC.

The chain couples TRBV30 to TRBJ2-2; D is unclear. The germline V gene has CDR1 GTSNPN and CDR2 SVGIG (reference sequence). This CDR3 spans 13 amino acids. V was cut by 5 bases and J by 4 bases, with 11 bases left in between. CDR3 DNA: TGTGCCTGGGGATGGACCGGCACCGGGGAGCTGTTTTTT. Residues: CAWGWTGTGELFF.

V and J are TRBV15 and TRBJ2-5, with D perhaps TRBD1 (6 bases). Trimming shortened V by 4 bases and J by 1 base, and 19 bases separated the two germline ends. The CDR3 is 17 residues long. Germline V CDR1 and CDR2: LNHNV, YYDKDF (reference sequence). The CDR3 spells CATSNHRDTEPQETQYF. The CDR3 DNA sequence: TGTGCCACCAGCAACCACCGGGACACCGAACCCCAAGAGACCCAGTACTTC. The full variable domain, in which reference TRBV15 and TRBJ2-5 provide the parts outside the CDR3, is DAMVIQNPRYQVTQFGKPVTLSCSQTLNHNVMYWYQQKSSQAPKLLFHYYDKDFNNEADTPDNFQSRRPNTSFCFLDIRSPGLGDTAMYLCATSNHRDTEPQETQYFGPGTRLLVL.

The V call is TRBV18, the J call TRBJ1-4; D gene ambiguous. This CDR3 comprises 17 residues. The V and J ends lost 3 bases and 0 bases respectively, with 14 bases between them. Germline loops: CDR1 KGHSH, CDR2 LQKENI. CDR3 coding DNA: TGTGCCAGCTCACCTGGAAGGCCCCCAGCAACTAATGAAAAACTGTTTTTT. Amino acid sequence: CASSPGRPPATNEKLFF.

The V call is TRBV28, the J call TRBJ2-7; D is unclear. V lost 5 bases and J 4 bases, leaving 12 bases between the germline ends. Per the germline V gene, CDR1 is MDHEN and CDR2 is SYDVKM. This CDR3 region has 13 residues. The CDR3 bases are TGTGCCAGCAGTCCCCCTGGATGGTACGAGCAGTACTTC. Translated, it gives CASSPPGWYEQYF.

This chain uses TRBV11-2 with TRBJ1-1, with D unresolved. Trimming took 5 bases from V and 1 from J, leaving 17 bases between them. Germline-derived CDR1 and CDR2 are SGHAT and FQNNGV. The CDR3 has 16 amino acids. The DNA for the CDR3 is TGTGCCAGCAGCCTCGTGATGGGGAGGGAGAACACTGAAGCTTTCTTT. It encodes CASSLVMGRENTEAFF.